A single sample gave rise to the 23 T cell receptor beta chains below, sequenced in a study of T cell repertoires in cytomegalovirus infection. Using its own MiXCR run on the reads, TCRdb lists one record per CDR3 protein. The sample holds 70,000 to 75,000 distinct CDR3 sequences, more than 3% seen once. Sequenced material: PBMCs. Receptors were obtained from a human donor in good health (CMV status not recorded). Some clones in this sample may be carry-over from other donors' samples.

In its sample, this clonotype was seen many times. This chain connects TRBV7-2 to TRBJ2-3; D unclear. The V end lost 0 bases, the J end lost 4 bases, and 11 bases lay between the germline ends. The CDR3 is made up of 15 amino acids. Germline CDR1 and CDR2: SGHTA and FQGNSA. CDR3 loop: CASSLAGVPADTQYF. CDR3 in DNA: TGTGCCAGCAGCTTAGCCGGAGTACCGGCAGATACGCAGTATTTT.

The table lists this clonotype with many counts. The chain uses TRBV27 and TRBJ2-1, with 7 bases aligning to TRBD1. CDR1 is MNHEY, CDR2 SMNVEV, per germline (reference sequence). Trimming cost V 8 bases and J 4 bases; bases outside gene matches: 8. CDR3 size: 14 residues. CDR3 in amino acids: CASFDRDKYNEQFF. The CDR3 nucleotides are TGTGCCAGCTTCGACAGGGATAAATACAATGAGCAGTTCTTC.

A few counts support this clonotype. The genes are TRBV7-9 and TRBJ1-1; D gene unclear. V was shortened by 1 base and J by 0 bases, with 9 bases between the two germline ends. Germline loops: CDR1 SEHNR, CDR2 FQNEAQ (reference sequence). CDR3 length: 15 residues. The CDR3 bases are TGTGCCAGCAGCTTAGGCCCGGGGTTGAACACTGAAGCTTTCTTT. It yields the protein CASSLGPGLNTEAFF.

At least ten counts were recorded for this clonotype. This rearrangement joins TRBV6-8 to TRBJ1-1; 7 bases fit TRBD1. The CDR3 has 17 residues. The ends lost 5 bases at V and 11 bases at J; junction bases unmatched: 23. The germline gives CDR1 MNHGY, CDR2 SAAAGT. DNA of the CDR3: TGTGCCAGCAGTGAAACCCGGGGACAGCCAGAACCCGATGTTGCTTTCTTT. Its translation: CASSETRGQPEPDVAFF.

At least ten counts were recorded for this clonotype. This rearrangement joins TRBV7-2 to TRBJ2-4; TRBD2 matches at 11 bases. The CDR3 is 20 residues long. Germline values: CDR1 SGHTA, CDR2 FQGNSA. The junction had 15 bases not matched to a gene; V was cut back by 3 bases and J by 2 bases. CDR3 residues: CASSFFGTSGTLKSKNIQYF. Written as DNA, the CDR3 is TGTGCCAGCAGCTTTTTCGGGACTAGCGGCACCCTGAAATCCAAAAACATTCAGTACTTC.

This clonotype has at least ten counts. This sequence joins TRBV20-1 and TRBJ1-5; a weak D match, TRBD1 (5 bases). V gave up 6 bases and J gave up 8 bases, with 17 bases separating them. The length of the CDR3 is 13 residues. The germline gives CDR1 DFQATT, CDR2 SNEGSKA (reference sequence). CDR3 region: CSAAPGVLEPQHF. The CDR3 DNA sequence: TGCAGTGCCGCCCCGGGGGTATTAGAGCCCCAGCATTTT.

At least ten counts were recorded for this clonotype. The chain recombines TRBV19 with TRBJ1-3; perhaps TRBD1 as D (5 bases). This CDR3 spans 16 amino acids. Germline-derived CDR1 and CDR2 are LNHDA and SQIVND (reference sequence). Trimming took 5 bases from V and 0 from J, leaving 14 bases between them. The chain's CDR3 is CASSPDSSSSGNTIYF. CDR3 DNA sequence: TGTGCCAGTAGTCCCGACAGCTCTAGCTCTGGAAACACCATATATTTT.

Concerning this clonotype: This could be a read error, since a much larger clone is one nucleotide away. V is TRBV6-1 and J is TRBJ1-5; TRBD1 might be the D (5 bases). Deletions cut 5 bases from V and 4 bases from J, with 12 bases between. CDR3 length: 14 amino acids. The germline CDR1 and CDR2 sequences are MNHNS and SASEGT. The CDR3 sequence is CASSLQEFNQPQHF. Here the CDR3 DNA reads TGTGCCAGCAGTCTACAGGAATTTAATCAGCCCCAGCATTTT.

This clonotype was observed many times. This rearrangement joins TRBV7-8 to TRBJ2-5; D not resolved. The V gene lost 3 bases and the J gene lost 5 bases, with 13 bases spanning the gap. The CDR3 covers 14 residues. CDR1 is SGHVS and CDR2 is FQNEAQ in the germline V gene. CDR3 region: CASSFYQTRETQYF. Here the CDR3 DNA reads TGTGCCAGCAGCTTTTATCAGACGCGGGAGACCCAGTACTTC.

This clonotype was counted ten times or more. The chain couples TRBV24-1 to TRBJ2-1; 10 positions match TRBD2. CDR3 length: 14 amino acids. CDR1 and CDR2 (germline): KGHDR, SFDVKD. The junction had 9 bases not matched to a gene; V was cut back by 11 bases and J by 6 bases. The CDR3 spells CASDRWTSGNEQFF. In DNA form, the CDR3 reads TGTGCCAGCGACCGATGGACTAGCGGCAATGAGCAGTTCTTC.

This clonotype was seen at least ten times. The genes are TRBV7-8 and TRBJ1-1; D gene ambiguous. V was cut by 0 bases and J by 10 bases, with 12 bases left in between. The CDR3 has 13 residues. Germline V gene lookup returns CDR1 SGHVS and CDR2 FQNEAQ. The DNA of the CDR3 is TGTGCCAGCAGCTTAGCGTCTGGGATATCAGCTTTCTTT. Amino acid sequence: CASSLASGISAFF.

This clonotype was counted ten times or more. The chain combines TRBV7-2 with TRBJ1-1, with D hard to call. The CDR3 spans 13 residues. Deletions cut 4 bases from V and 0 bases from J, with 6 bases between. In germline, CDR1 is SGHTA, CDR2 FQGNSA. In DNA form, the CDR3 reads TGTGCCAGCAGCTCCCAAATGAACACTGAAGCTTTCTTT. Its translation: CASSSQMNTEAFF. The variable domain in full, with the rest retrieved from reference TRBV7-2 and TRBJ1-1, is GAGVSQSPSNKVTEKGKDVELRCDPISGHTALYWYRQSLGQGLEFLIYFQGNSAPDKSGLPSDRFSAERTGGSVSTLTIQRTQQEDSAVYLCASSSQMNTEAFFGQGTRLTVV.

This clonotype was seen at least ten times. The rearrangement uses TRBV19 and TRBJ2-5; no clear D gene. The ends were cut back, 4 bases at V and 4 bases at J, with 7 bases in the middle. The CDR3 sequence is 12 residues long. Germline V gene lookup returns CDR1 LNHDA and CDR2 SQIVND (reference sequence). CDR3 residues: CASSTTGETQYF. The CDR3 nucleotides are TGTGCCAGTAGTACCACTGGAGAGACCCAGTACTTC.

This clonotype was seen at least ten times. The CDR3 loop is CASSGGSDRIPYEQYF. The CDR3, as DNA: TGTGCCAGCAGCGGTGGCTCCGACAGAATCCCCTACGAGCAGTACTTC. The chain combines TRBV7-2 with TRBJ2-7; D is possibly TRBD1 (5 bases). Trimming left V 5 bases short and J 2 bases short, with 19 bases between. Germline loops: CDR1 SGHTA, CDR2 FQGNSA. This CDR3 region has 16 residues.

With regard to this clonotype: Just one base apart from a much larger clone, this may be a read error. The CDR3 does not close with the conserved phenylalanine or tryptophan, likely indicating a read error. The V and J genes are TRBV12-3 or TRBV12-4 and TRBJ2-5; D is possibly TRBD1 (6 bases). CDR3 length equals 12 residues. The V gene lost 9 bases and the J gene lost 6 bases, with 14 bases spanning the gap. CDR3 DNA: TGTGCCAGTTCAGGGGAGATGCAGACCCAGTACTGC. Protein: CASSGEMQTQYC.

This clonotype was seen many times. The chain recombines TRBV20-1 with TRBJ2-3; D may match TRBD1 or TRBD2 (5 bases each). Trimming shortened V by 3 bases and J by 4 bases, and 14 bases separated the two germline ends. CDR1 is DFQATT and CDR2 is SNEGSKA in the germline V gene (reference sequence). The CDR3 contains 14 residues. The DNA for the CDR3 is TGCAGTGCTAGGCCCGGGGCCTCCCCAGATACGCAGTATTTT. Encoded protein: CSARPGASPDTQYF.

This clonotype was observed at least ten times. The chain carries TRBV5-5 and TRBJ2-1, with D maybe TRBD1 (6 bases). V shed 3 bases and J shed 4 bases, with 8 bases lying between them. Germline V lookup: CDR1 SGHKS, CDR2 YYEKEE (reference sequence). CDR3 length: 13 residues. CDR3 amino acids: CASSSDRYNEQFF. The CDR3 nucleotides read TGTGCCAGCAGCTCGGACAGATACAATGAGCAGTTCTTC.

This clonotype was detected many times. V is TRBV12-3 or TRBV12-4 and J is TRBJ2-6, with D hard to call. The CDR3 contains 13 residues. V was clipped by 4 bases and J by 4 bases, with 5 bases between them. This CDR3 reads CASSYGGANVLTF. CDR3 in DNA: TGTGCCAGCAGTTACGGGGGGGCCAACGTCCTGACTTTC.

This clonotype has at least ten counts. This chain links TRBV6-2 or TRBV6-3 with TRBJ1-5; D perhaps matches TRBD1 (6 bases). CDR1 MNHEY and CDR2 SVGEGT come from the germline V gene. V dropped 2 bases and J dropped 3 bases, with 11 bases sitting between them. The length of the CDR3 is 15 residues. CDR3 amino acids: CASSYGQSNNQPQHF. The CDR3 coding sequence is TGTGCCAGCAGTTACGGACAGAGTAACAATCAGCCCCAGCATTTT.

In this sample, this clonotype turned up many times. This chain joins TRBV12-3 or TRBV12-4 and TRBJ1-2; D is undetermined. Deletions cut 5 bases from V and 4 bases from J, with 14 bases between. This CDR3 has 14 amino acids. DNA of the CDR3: TGTGCCAGCAGTCTAGGGTACTCGGGCTATGGCTACACCTTC. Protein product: CASSLGYSGYGYTF.

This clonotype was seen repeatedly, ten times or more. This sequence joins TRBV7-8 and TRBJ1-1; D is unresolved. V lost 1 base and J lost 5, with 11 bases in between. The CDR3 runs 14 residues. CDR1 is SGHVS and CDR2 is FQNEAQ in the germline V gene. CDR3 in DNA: TGTGCCAGCAGCTTAGTGGGGTTAGGAACTGAAGCTTTCTTT. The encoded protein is CASSLVGLGTEAFF.

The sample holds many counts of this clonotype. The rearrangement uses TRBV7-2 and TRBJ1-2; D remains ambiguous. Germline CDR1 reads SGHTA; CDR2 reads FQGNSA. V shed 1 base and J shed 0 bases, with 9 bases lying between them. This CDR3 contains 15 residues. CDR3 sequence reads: CASSLGAAANYGYTF. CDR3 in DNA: TGTGCCAGCAGCTTAGGGGCGGCGGCTAACTATGGCTACACCTTC.

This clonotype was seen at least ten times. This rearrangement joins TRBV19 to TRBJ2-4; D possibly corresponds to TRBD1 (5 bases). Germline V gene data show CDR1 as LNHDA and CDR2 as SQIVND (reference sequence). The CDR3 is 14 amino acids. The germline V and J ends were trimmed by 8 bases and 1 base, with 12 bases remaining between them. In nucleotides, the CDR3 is TGTGCCAGTCTACAGGTTGGGGCCAAAAACATTCAGTACTTC. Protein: CASLQVGAKNIQYF.